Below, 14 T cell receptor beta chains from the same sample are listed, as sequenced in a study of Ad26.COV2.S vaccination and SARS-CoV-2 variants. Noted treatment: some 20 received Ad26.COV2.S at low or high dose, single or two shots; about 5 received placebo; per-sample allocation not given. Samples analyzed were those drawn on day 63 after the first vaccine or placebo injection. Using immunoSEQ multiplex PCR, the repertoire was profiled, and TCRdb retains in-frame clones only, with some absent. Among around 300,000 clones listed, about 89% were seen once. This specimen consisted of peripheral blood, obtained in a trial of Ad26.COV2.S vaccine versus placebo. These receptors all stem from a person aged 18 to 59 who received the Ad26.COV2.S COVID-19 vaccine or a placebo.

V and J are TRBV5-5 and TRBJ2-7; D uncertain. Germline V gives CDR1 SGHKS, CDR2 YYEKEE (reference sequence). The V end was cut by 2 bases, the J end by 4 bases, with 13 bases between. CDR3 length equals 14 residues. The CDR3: CASSLGQELYEQYF. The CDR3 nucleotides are TGTGCCAGCAGCTTAGGCCAGGAACTTTACGAGCAGTACTTC.

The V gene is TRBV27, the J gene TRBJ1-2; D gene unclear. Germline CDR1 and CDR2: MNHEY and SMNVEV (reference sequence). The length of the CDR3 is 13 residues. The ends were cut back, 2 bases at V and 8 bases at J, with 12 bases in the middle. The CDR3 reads CASSLPGVYGYTF. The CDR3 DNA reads TGTGCCAGCAGTTTACCAGGAGTATACGGCTACACCTTC.

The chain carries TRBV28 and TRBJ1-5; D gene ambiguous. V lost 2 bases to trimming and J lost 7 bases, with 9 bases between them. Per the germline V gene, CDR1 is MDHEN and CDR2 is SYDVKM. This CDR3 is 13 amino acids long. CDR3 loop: CASSLAHSQPQHF. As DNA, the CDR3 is TGTGCCAGCAGTTTAGCTCATAGCCAGCCCCAGCATTTT.

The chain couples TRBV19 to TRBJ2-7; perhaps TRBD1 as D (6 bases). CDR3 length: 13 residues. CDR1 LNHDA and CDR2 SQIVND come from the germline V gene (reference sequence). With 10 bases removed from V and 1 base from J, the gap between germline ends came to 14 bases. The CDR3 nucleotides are TGTGCCACTAAAGGACAGTATTCCTACGAGCAGTACTTC. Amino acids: CATKGQYSYEQYF.

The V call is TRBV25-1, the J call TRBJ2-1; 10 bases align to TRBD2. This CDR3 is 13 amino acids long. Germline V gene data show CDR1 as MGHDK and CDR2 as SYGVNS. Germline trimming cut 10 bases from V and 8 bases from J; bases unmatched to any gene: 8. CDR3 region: CATRTSGQDEQFF. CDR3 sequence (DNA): TGTGCCACCAGGACTAGCGGTCAGGATGAGCAGTTCTTC. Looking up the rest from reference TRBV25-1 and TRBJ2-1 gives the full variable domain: EADIYQTPRYLVIGTGKKITLECSQTMGHDKMYWYQQDPGMELHLIHYSYGVNSTEKGDLSSESTVSRIRTEHFPLTLESARPSHTSQYLCATRTSGQDEQFFGPGTRLTVL.

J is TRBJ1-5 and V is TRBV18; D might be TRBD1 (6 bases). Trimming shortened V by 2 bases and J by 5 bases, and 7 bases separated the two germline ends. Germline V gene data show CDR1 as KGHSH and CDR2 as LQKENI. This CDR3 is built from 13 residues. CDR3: CASSPGGHQPQHF. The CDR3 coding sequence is TGTGCCAGCTCACCAGGGGGCCATCAGCCCCAGCATTTT.

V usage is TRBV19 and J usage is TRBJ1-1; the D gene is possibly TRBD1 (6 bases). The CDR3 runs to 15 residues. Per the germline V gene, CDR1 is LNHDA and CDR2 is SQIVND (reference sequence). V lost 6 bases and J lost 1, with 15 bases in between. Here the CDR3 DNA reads TGTGCCAGTAGGGAGGGTCAGGGGCCGAACACTGAAGCTTTCTTT. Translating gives CASREGQGPNTEAFF.

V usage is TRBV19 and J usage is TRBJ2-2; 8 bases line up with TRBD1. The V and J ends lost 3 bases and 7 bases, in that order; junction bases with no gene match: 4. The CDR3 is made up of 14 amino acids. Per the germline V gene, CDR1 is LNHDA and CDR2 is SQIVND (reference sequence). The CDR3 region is CASSIRGQGGELFF. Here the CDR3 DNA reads TGTGCCAGTAGTATCAGGGGGCAGGGCGGGGAGCTGTTTTTT.

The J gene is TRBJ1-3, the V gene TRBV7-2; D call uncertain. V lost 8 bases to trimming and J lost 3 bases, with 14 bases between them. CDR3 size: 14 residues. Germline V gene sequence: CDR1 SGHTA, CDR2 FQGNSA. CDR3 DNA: TGTGCCAGCTCATACGGCCGGGATGGAAACACCATATATTTT. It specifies CASSYGRDGNTIYF.

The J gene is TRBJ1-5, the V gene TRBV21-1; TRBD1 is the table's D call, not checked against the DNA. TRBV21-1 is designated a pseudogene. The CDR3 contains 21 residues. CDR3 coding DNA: TGTGCCAGCAGCAAGGAAAGGGCAGGGCTGGTACAGGATGACGGAACTCAGCCCCAGCATTTT. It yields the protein CASSKERAGLVQDDGTQPQHF.

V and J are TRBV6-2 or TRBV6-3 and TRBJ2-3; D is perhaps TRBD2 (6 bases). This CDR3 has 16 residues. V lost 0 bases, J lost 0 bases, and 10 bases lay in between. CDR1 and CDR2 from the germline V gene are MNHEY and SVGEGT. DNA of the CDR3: TGTGCCAGCAGTTACTCTGGGACTTCTAGCACAGATACGCAGTATTTT. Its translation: CASSYSGTSSTDTQYF.

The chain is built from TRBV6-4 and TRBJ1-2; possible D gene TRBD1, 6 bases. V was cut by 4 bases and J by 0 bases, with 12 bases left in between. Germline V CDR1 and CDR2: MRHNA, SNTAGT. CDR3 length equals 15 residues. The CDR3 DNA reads TGTGCCAGCAGTGTTAGCCCAGGGGCTAACTATGGCTACACCTTC. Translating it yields CASSVSPGANYGYTF.

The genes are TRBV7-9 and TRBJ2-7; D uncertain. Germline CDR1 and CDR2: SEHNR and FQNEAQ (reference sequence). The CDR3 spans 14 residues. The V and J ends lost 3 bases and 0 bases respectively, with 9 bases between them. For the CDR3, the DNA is TGTGCCAGCAGCTTCGTCCGTTCCTCCTACGAGCAGTACTTC. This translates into CASSFVRSSYEQYF.

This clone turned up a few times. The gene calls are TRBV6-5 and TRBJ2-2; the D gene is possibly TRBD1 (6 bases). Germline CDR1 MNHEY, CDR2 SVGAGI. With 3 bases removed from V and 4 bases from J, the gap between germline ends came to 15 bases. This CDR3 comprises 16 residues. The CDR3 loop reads CASSYRDILFTGELFF. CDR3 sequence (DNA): TGTGCCAGCAGTTATCGGGACATTCTTTTCACCGGGGAGCTGTTTTTT.